Given below is one T cell receptor (beta chain) in context. The antigen remains unidentified. Sequencing was performed with immunoSEQ multiplex PCR; in TCRdb, only in-frame clones are kept and a portion is missing. Of 90,000 to 150,000 clones in the sample, 75% to 90% were seen once. This sample was taken from a study of T cell responses to AZD1222 COVID-19 vaccine. Turning to the study itself: Pooled in the analysis were second doses at about 4 or about 12 weeks. Study-wide points: Unmutated variant regions are reportedly the target of nearly half of TCRs that are spike-specific.

The sample here was peripheral blood, taken on day 0 of AZD1222 vaccination. This TCR was sampled from an adult in good health.

Here the CDR3 reads CSAQDGTEAFF. Here the CDR3 DNA reads TGCAGTGCTCAGGACGGCACTGAAGCTTTCTTT. The V call is TRBV20-1, the J call TRBJ1-1, with unresolved D. CDR3 length: 11 amino acids. With 5 bases removed from V and 4 bases from J, the gap between germline ends came to 8 bases. Germline loops: CDR1 DFQATT, CDR2 SNEGSKA (reference sequence).